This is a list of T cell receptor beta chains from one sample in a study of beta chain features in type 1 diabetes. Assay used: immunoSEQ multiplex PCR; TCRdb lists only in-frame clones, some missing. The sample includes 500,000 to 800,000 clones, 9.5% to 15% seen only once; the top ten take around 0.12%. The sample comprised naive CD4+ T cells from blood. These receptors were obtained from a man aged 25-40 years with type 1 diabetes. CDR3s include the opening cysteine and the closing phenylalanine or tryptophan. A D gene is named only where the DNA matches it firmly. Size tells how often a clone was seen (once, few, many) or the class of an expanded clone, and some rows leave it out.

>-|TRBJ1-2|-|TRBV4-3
CASSQEAELYGYTF
TGCGCCAGCAGCCAAGAGGCGGAGCTTTATGGCTACACCTTC
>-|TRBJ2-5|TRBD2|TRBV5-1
CASSLSGGSQKTQYF
TGCGCCAGCAGCTTGAGCGGGGGGTCTCAAAAGACCCAGTACTTC
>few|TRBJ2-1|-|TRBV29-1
CSVVEGAYNEQFF
TGCAGCGTTGTCGAGGGGGCCTACAATGAGCAGTTCTTC
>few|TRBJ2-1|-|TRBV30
CAWSATGDEQFF
TGTGCCTGGAGTGCTACCGGGGATGAGCAGTTCTTC
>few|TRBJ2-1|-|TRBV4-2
CASSQEKGSNDRNEQFF
TGTGCCAGCAGCCAAGAAAAAGGGTCTAACGACCGCAATGAGCAGTTCTTC
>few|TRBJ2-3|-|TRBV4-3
CASSLGPQDTQYF
TGCGCCAGCAGCCTCGGGCCCCAAGATACGCAGTATTTT
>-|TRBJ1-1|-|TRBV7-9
CASSFQNTEAFF
TGTGCCAGCAGCTTCCAGAACACTGAAGCTTTCTTT
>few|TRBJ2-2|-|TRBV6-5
CASSYTRQNTGELFF
TGTGCCAGCAGTTACACAAGACAGAACACCGGGGAGCTGTTTTTT
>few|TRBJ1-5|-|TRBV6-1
CASRQVSSNQPQHF
TGTGCCAGCAGGCAGGTTTCTAGCAATCAGCCCCAGCATTTT
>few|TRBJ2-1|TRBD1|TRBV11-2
CASSLGQEGNEQFF
TGTGCCAGCAGCTTGGGACAGGAGGGGAATGAGCAGTTCTTC
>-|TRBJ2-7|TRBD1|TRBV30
CAWGKSGTGYWNEQYF
TGTGCCTGGGGGAAATCCGGGACAGGGTACTGGAACGAGCAGTACTTC
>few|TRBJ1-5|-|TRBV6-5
CASSWFSQQPQHF
TGTGCCAGCAGCTGGTTCTCGCAACAGCCCCAGCATTTT
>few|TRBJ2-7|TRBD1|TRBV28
CASSLHGTAITEQYF
TGTGCCAGCAGTCTTCACGGGACAGCTATTACCGAGCAGTACTTC
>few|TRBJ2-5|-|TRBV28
CASRPPTATQYF
TGTGCCAGCAGGCCACCCACCGCTACCCAGTACTTC